Shown below are 8 T cell receptor beta chains from a single sample sequenced in a study of regulatory T cells in long-lasting Graves disease. Time point in this sample: persistent/refractory GD, antithyroid drugs over 5 years with positive TRAb. PBMC-derived RNA was used for the TCR library. To make TCR beta libraries, researchers used iRepertoire HTBI primers and Arm-PCR of CDR3 regions. TCRdb processed the multiplex PCR reads anew with MiXCR; each CDR3 protein has one entry. The data hold more than 350,000 distinct CDR3 sequences, with around 20% observed a single time. This specimen was peripheral blood mononuclear cells (PBMCs), taken when the disease was refractory, from a patient treated with antithyroid drugs. Receptors were obtained from a female donor with Graves disease.

The sample holds a few counts of this clonotype. The rearrangement links TRBV18 to TRBJ1-2, with TRBD1 identical over 7 bases. CDR1 is KGHSH, CDR2 LQKENI, per germline. The CDR3 spans 13 residues. The trim removed 5 bases at V and 4 bases at J, leaving 4 bases unmatched. The CDR3 spells CASSDRVSYGYTF. In DNA, the CDR3 is TGTGCCAGCTCAGACAGGGTTTCCTATGGCTACACCTTC.

The sample holds a few counts of this clonotype. DNA of the CDR3: TGCAGTGCTAGAGACCGGGGCTGGAGCACTGAAGCTTTCTTT. Its translation: CSARDRGWSTEAFF. This sequence joins TRBV20-1 and TRBJ1-1, with a tentative D call TRBD1 (5 bases). The germline V and J ends were trimmed by 0 bases and 4 bases, with 12 bases remaining between them. CDR3 size: 14 residues. CDR1 DFQATT and CDR2 SNEGSKA come from the germline V gene (reference sequence).

This clonotype was seen a handful of times. This may stem from a read error, because a much larger clone lies one nucleotide away. The chain has TRBV27 and TRBJ2-5; D unclear. Germline lookup yields CDR1 MNHEY and CDR2 SMNVEV (reference sequence). There are 13 residues in the CDR3. CDR3 nucleotides: TGTGTCAGCAGTATGCGAAGAAAAGAGACCCAGTACTTC. Amino acid sequence: CVSSMRRKETQYF.

This clonotype occurred many times. The chain has TRBV6-1 and TRBJ1-5, with a possible D match to TRBD1 (6 bases). V lost 4 bases to trimming and J lost 0 bases, with 10 bases between them. There are 15 residues in the CDR3. Germline CDR1 and CDR2: MNHNS and SASEGT. This CDR3 is CASSAQGNSNQPQHF. As DNA, the CDR3 is TGTGCCAGCAGTGCGCAGGGGAATAGCAATCAGCCCCAGCATTTT.

This clonotype was recorded many times. The rearrangement joins TRBV27 to TRBJ1-2; a possible D gene is TRBD1 (6 bases). The CDR3 has 15 residues. V lost 2 bases and J lost 4, with 14 bases in between. CDR1 is MNHEY and CDR2 is SMNVEV in the germline V gene (reference sequence). The CDR3 coding sequence is TGTGCCAGCAGTTTAGAGAGGGGGGGATTCTATGGCTACACCTTC. Translating it yields CASSLERGGFYGYTF.

This clonotype was observed many times. The chain is built from TRBV12-3 or TRBV12-4 and TRBJ1-1; 10 nucleotides line up with TRBD1. J was trimmed by 10 bases and V by 5 bases; bases with no gene match: 4. This CDR3 is 12 amino acids long. DNA for the CDR3: TGTGCCAGCAGTCTAGGACAGGGGGGAGCTTTCTTT. It encodes CASSLGQGGAFF.

This clonotype was recorded many times. The genes are TRBV2 and TRBJ1-5, with 9 bases identical to TRBD1. Germline V gene lookup returns CDR1 SNHLY and CDR2 FYNNEI. The CDR3 is 13 residues long. V trimming: 11 bases; J trimming: 6 bases; junction bases outside the gene matches: 8. Here the CDR3 DNA reads TGTGCCGGGGGGACAGGGAAGGTTCAGCCCCAGCATTTT. Amino acid sequence: CAGGTGKVQPQHF.

This clonotype was seen many times. The chain is built from TRBV27 and TRBJ2-7; 7 bases are a match to TRBD2. Trimming removed 7 bases from V and 0 bases from J; junction bases left unmatched: 12. The germline V gene encodes CDR1 MNHEY and CDR2 SMNVEV (reference sequence). The CDR3 loop spans 16 amino acids. The CDR3 DNA reads TGTGCCAGCAACCCCCCCAGGCTAGCGGACTCCTACGAGCAGTACTTC. Amino acids: CASNPPRLADSYEQYF.